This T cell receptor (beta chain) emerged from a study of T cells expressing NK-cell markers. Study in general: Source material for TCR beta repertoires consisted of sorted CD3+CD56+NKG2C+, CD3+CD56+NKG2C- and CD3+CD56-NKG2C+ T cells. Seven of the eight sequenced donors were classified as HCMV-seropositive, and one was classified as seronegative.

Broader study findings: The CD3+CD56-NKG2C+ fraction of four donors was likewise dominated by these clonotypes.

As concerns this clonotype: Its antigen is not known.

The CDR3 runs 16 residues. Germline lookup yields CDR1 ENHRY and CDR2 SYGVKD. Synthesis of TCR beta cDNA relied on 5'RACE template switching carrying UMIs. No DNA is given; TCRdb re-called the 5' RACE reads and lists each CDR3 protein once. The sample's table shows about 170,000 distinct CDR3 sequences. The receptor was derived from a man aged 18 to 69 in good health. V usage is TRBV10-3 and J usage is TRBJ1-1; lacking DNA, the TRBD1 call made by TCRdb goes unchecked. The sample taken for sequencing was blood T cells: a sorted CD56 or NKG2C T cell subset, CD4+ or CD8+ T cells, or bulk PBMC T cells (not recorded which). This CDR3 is CAIKMPPQGGDTEAFF.